Described below is a single T cell receptor beta chain sequence and its context. What it recognizes is unknown. The sample belongs to a study of T cell responses to AZD1222 COVID-19 vaccine. Findings and limits, study-wide: Repertoire sampling occurred only after the peak T cell response.

This table comes from immunoSEQ multiplex PCR, and its TCRdb copy is limited to in-frame clones, with some not included. The data show approximately 130,000 clones, around 90% seen once. This CDR3 comprises 14 residues. The V and J ends lost 7 bases and 4 bases respectively, with 16 bases between them. The germline gives CDR1 MDHEN, CDR2 SYDVKM. Sequencing was performed on peripheral blood, taken 28 days after the second dose of the MenACWY control vaccine. The sequence came from an adult who received the MenACWY meningococcal vaccine as a control. V is TRBV28 and J is TRBJ2-5; a weak D match, TRBD2 (6 bases). In nucleotides, the CDR3 is TGTGCCAGCAACCTTAGAGACGGGGGAGAGACCCAGTACTTC. It codes for CASNLRDGGETQYF.